This T cell receptor beta chain was profiled in a study of OX40 agonist ivuxolimab in advanced cancers. Trimming shortened V by 0 bases and J by 7 bases, and 13 bases separated the two germline ends. Germline CDR1 is SGHRS and CDR2 is YFSETQ. CDR3 length: 14 amino acids. This clone showed up just once. Sequencing used immunoSEQ multiplex PCR; TCRdb keeps in-frame clones, though not all of them. Of approximately 60,000 clones in the sample, approximately 90% are singletons; the top ten hold approximately 11%. The chain uses TRBV5-1 and TRBJ1-1; D not certain. The material sequenced was CD4+ or CD8+ T cells sorted from blood, taken in a trial of the OX40 agonist ivuxolimab. The source of this sequence is an adult with an advanced solid tumor such as melanoma, head and neck, liver or kidney cancer. The CDR3 reads CASSLEVESREAFF. The CDR3 DNA sequence: TGCGCCAGCAGCTTGGAGGTGGAGAGTCGTGAAGCTTTCTTT.